The clone carrying this TCR beta chain occurred many times. The CDR3 has 16 amino acids. Trimming cost V 4 bases and J 4 bases; bases outside gene matches: 11. Germline assignment: CDR1 MNHEY and CDR2 SVGAGI. This entry is derived from a study of early T cells in non-severe SARS-CoV-2 infection. TCRdb re-analysed the 5' RACE reads in MiXCR, keeping a single row per CDR3 protein. The sample carries tens of thousands of distinct CDR3 sequences, approximately 5.5% recorded once. This chain connects TRBV6-5 to TRBJ1-2; 8 positions agree with TRBD1. Source material: whole blood. This receptor was obtained from an adult who was a healthcare worker with PCR-confirmed SARS-CoV-2 infection or an uninfected control (not recorded which). DNA of the CDR3: TGTGCCAGCAGTTCCGGGGGAACAGGGGGTTTCTATGGCTACACCTTC. The encoded protein is CASSSGGTGGFYGYTF.